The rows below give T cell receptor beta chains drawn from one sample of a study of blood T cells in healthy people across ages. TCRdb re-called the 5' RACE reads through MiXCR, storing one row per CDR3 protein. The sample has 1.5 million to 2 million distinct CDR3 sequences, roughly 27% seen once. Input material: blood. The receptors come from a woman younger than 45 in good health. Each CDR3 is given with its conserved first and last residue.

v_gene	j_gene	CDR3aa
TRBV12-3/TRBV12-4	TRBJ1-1	CASSRFRVEAFF
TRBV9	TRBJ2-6	CASSPETDKDVLTF
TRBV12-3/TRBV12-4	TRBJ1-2	CASSFQGQMNYGYTF
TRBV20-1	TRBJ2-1	CSATHGGLDYNEQFF
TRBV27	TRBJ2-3	CASGYPSIDTQYF
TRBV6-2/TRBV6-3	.	CASSYSLPTGDEQYF
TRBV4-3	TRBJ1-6	CASSQERGGSPLHF
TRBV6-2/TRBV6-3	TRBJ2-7	CASSIRRGIYEQYF
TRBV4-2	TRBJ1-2	CASSQRYREDGYTF
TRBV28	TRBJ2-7	CASSVDVRPYF
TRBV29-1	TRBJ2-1	CSAFDRDQFF
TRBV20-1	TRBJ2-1	CSARDLGQGANEQFF
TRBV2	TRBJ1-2	CASTLSSLYGYTF
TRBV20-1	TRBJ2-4	CSAFGGRAKNIQYF
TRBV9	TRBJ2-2	CASVAGGGTGELFF
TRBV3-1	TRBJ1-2	CASSQAQKYGYTF
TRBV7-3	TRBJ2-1	CASQGGAGGPNEQFF